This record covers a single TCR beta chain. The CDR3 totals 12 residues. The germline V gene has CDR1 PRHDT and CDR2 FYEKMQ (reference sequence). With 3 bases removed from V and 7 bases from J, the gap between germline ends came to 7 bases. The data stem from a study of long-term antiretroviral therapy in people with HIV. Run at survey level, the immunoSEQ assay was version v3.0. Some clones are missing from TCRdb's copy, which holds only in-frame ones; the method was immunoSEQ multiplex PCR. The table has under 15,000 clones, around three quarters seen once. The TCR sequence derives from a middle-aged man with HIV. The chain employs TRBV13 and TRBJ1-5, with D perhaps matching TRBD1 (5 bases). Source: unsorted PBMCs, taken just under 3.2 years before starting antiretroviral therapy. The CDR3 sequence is CASSLGPQPQHF. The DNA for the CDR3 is TGTGCCAGCAGCTTGGGGCCCCAGCCCCAGCATTTT.